Listed below are T cell receptor beta chains from one sample, sequenced in a study of vaccination effects on CD4 cells after COVID-19. For these receptors, no antigen is known. TCRdb keeps only in-frame clones here, not all; method: immunoSEQ multiplex PCR. The sample lists more than 60,000 clones; 65% to 75% were seen once. This sample comprised CD4+ T cells from PBMCs cultured without peptide, obtained before COVID-19 vaccination. The origin of the receptors is a human donor who had a prior SARS-CoV-2 infection. Each CDR3 is given without its conserved first and last residue. The order of the fields is CDR3 protein, V gene.

ASNRVKTGLVDSPLH,TRBV21-1
ASSYELRGWQY,TRBV6-6
AISGSSGGAQETQY,TRBV10-3
ASSQGLASGIQY,TRBV14
ASRNAGVAKNIQY,TRBV5-4
ASSPTTRNYNSPLH,TRBV18
ASSFYDSGTHGVYEQF,TRBV11-2
ASSPEGLYTDTQY,TRBV5-1
ASYRDRGLPNNEQF,TRBV18
SVGRSTDTQY,TRBV29-1
ASSPRTESPEQY,TRBV9
ASSLVVSEGDTEAF,TRBV5-5
ASSPPSVLNTEAF,TRBV18
ASSYSPLAGGLVDEQF,TRBV6-2/TRBV6-3
ASSPNTEAF,TRBV18
ASSLSPGSDYGYT,TRBV7-2
ASSVDGYMNTEAF,TRBV9
ATSDDYRERLYGYT,TRBV24-1
ASSRRVNTEAF,TRBV3-1/TRBV3-2
AWSSGRNEKLF,TRBV30
ASSALTVTLYYGYT,TRBV6-2/TRBV6-3
ASSLIIRTSGGQETQY,TRBV27
ASSQDKDRSYGYT,TRBV3-1/TRBV3-2
ASSPGSATNEKLF,TRBV5-1
ASSVLVEQF,TRBV2
ASSYSWAGARDEQF,TRBV6-5
ATSKDLAGWKETQY,TRBV15
ASSLQGAFNSPLH,TRBV7-3
ASSESGGRYSGANVLT,TRBV2
ASSQGPRRTSGTYEQY,TRBV4-2
AWDRGGGYEQY,TRBV30
ASNNRETGGADGYT,TRBV5-4
ASSYRLAGEETQY,TRBV6-2/TRBV6-3
ASRTGQGRSPLH,TRBV19
ASRRVGPAPLNEQY,TRBV5-5
ASSNYANEKLF,TRBV19
ASSPGTGQDTQY,TRBV5-1
ASSSGLAYEQY,TRBV5-4
ASSQMGTGGSYEQY,TRBV4-2
ASSPGQRNTGELF,TRBV9
ASSLGGPGTGYT,TRBV7-2
ASSTSSGTDTQY,TRBV5-1
ASSSTGGGEQY,TRBV11-3
ASSDRTSEGREQF,TRBV25-1
ASSRAVDEKLF,TRBV18
ASRRTSGRRAYEQY,TRBV11-2
ASSPVGLFNEKLF,TRBV18
ASSFNGISEEKLF,TRBV11-2
ASSSGVTQPQH,TRBV5-4
ASSPEQGALIKAF,TRBV18
ASSPSSSGGNTGELF,TRBV18